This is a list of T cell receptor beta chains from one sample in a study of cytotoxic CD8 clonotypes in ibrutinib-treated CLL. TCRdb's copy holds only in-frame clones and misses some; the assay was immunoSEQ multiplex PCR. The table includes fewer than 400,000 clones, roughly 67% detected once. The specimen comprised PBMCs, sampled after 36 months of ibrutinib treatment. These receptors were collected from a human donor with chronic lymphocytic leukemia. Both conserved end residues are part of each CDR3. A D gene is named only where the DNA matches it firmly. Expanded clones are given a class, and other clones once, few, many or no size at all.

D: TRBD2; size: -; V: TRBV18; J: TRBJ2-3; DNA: TGTGCCAGCTCAGATCGGGGGGGCTTGGATACGCAGTATTTT; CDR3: CASSDRGGLDTQYF
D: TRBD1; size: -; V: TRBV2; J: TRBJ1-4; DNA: TGTGCCAGCAGGACAGGGGCTAATGAAAAACTGTTTTTT; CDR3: CASRTGANEKLFF
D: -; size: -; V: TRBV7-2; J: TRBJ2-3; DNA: TGTGCCAGCCTAGGGGCAGAAACAGATACGCAGTATTTT; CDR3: CASLGAETDTQYF
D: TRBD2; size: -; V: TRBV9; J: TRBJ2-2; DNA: TGTGCCAGCAGCGTAGTCGGGAGGGCCCTCGCCGGGGAGCTGTTTTTT; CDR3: CASSVVGRALAGELFF
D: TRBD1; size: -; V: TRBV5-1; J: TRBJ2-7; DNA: TGCGCCAGCAGCTGGACGGGACAGGAGAGCTCCTACGAGCAGTACTTC; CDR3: CASSWTGQESSYEQYF
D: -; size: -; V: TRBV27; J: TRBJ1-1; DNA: TGTGCCAGCAGTTTCGGGGCGAACACTGAAGCTTTCTTT; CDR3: CASSFGANTEAFF
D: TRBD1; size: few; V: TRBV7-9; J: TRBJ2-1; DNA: TGTGCCAGCAGAGCCGGGACAGGGGACGATGAGCAGTTCTTC; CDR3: CASRAGTGDDEQFF
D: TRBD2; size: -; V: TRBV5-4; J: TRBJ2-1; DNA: TGTGCCAGCAGCTTGGGACTAGCGCGCAATGAGCAGTTCTTC; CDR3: CASSLGLARNEQFF
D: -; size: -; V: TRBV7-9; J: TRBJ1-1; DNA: TGTGCCAGCCTCTTTAAGGGTGAAGCTTTCTTT; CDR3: CASLFKGEAFF
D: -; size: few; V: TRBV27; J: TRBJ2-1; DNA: TGTGCCAGCAGTTTACGGGTCTACAATGAGCAGTTCTTC; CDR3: CASSLRVYNEQFF
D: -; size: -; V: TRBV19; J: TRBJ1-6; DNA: TGTGCCAGTAGTATAGCTGGGGGCGATAATTCACCCCTCCACTTT; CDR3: CASSIAGGDNSPLHF